This entry lists 3 T cell receptor beta chains sequenced from one sample in a study of T cell responses to AZD1222 COVID-19 vaccine. Clones were read by immunoSEQ multiplex PCR, and TCRdb kept only the in-frame ones, dropping some. The sample lists some 160,000 clones, 85% to 90% occurring once. Sequencing was performed on peripheral blood, taken on day 0 of AZD1222 vaccination. All receptors derive from an adult in good health.

CDR3 bases: TGTGCCAGCAGCTTACAGGGCTTGACCGGGGAGCTGTTTTTT. Translated, it gives CASSLQGLTGELFF. The rearrangement uses TRBV7-2 and TRBJ2-2; D may be TRBD1 (5 bases). Looked up from germline, CDR1 is SGHTA and CDR2 is FQGNSA. This CDR3 region has 14 residues. Trimming shortened V by 2 bases and J by 5 bases, and 9 bases separated the two germline ends.

The chain couples TRBV2 to TRBJ2-7; D tentatively fits TRBD1 or TRBD2 (5 bases each). The V gene lost 8 bases and the J gene lost 0 bases, with 11 bases spanning the gap. The CDR3 has 13 residues. The V gene's germline CDR1 is SNHLY and CDR2 FYNNEI. For the CDR3, the DNA is TGTGCCAGCGGGGGATCAAGCTCCTACGAGCAGTACTTC. Translating gives CASGGSSSYEQYF.

The chain recombines TRBV9 with TRBJ2-2, with TRBD2 identical over 8 bases. Germline V gives CDR1 SGDLS, CDR2 YYNGEE. This CDR3 is 14 amino acids long. The trim removed 4 bases at V and 4 bases at J, leaving 3 bases unmatched. The CDR3 loop reads CASSYGGVTGELFF. The CDR3 bases are TGTGCCAGCAGCTACGGGGGGGTCACCGGGGAGCTGTTTTTT.